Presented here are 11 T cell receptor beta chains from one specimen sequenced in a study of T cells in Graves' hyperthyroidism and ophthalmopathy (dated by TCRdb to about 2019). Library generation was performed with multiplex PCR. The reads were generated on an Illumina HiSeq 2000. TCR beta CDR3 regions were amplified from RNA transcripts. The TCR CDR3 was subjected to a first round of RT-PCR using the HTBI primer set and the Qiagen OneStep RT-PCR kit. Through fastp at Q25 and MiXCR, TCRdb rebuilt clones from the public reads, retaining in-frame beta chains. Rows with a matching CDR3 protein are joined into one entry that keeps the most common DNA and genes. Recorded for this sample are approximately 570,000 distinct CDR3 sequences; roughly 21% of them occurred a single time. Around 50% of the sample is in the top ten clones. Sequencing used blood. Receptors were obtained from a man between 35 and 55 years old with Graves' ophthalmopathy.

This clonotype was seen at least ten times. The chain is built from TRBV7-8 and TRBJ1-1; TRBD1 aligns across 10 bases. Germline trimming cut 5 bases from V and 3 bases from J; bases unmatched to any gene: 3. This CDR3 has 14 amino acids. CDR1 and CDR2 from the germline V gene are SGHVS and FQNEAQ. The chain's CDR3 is CASSNDRGHTEAFF. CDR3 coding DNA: TGTGCCAGCAGCAATGACAGGGGGCACACTGAAGCTTTCTTT.

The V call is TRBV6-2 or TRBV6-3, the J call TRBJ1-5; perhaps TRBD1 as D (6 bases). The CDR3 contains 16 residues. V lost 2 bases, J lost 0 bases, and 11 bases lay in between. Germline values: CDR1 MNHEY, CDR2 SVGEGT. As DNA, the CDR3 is TGTGCCAGCAGTTACATCGGGGGCTATAGCAATCAGCCCCAGCATTTT. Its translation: CASSYIGGYSNQPQHF.

The CDR3 region is CASSKRGVTEAFF. CDR3 bases: TGTGCCAGTAGTAAAAGGGGGGTGACTGAAGCTTTCTTT. The chain recombines TRBV19 with TRBJ1-1; D may be TRBD1 (6 bases). This CDR3 has 13 residues. Trimming shortened V by 4 bases and J by 5 bases, and 11 bases separated the two germline ends. In germline, CDR1 is LNHDA, CDR2 SQIVND (reference sequence).

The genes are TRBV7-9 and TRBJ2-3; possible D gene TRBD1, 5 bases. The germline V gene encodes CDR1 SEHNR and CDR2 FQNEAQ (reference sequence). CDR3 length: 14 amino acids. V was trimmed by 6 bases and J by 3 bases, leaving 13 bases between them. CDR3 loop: CASRKRQGTDTQYF. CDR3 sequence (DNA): TGTGCCAGCAGAAAACGTCAGGGAACAGATACGCAGTATTTT.

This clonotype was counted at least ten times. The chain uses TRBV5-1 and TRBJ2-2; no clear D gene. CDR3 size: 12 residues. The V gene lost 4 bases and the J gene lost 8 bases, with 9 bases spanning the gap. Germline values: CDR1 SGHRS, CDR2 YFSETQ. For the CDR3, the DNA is TGCGCCAGCAGCCCTTACGGGGGGGAGCTGTTTTTT. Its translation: CASSPYGGELFF.

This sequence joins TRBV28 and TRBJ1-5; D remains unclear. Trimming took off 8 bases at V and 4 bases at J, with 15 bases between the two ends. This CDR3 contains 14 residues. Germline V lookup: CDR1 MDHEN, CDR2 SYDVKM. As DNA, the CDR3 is TGTGCCAGCTATTCTAGCCCCCCGAATCAGCCCCAGCATTTT. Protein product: CASYSSPPNQPQHF.

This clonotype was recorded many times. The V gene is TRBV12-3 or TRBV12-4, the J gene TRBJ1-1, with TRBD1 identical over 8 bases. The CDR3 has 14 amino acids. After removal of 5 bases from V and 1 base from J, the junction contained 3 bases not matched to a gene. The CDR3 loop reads CASSKQGANTEAFF. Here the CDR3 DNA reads TGTGCCAGCAGTAAGCAGGGGGCGAACACTGAAGCTTTCTTT.

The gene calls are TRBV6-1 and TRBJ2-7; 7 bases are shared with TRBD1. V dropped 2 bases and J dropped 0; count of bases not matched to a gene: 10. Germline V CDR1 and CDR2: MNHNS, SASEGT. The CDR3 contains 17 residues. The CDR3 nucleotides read TGTGCCAGCAGTGAACGGGACAGCCCGATTTACTCCTACGAGCAGTACTTC. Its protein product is CASSERDSPIYSYEQYF.

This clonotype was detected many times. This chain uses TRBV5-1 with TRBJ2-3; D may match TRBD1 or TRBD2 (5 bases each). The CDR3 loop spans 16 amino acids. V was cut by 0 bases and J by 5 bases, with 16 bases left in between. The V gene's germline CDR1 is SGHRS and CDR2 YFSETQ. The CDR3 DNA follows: TGCGCCAGCAGCTTGGAGCCCGGGACCGGGAAAGATACGCAGTATTTT. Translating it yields CASSLEPGTGKDTQYF.

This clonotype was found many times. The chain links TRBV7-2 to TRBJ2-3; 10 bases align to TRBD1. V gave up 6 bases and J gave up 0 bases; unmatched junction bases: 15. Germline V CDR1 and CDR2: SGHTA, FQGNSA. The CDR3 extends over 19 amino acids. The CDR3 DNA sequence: TGTGCCAGCAGTCGACAGGGGGCGCCTTGGCAATCTAGCACAGATACGCAGTATTTT. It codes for CASSRQGAPWQSSTDTQYF.

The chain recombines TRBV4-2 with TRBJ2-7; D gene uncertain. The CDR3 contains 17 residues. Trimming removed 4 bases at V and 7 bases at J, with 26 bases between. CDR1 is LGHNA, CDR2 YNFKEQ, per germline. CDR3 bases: TGTGCCAGCAGCCCCCGGGCCCGCGCGGAGAATCAGTATGAGCAGTACTTC. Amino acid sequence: CASSPRARAENQYEQYF.